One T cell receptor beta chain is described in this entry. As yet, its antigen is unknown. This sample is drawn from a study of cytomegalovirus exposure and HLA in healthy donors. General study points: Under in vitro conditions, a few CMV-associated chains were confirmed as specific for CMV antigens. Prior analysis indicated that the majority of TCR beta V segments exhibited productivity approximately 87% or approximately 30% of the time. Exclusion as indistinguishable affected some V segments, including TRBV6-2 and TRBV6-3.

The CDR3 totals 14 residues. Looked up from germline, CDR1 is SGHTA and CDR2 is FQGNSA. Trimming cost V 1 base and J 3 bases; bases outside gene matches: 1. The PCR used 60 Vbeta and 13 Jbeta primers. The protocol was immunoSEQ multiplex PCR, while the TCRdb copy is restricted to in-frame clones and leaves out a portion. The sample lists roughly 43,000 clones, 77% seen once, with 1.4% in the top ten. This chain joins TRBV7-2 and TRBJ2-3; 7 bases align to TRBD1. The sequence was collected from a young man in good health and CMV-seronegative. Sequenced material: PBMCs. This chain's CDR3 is CASSLVRGTDTQYF. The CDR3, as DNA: TGTGCCAGCAGCTTAGTCAGGGGGACAGATACGCAGTATTTT.